This T cell receptor (beta chain) was recorded in a study of graft-versus-host responses after intestinal transplantation. The overall study: Grafts were multivisceral, liver-intestinal, or isolated intestinal.

Study results and caveats: GvH clones turned up in recipient marrow; some had shown up first in ileum or blood.

V trimming: 1 base; J trimming: 6 bases; junction bases outside the gene matches: 2. Germline loops: CDR1 LNHDA, CDR2 SQIVND (reference sequence). The CDR3 totals 13 residues. Only in-frame clones appear in the TCRdb table, and some are missing; sequencing was by immunoSEQ multiplex PCR. The table records about 14,000 clones, around 69% of them present only once. Intraepithelial and lamina propria lymphocytes were isolated from graft specimens. This clone is large. Its specificity is not known. The receptor comes from a human patient who received an intestinal transplant, so some T cells may come from the graft donor. The V and J genes are TRBV19 and TRBJ2-7, with 8 bases fitting TRBD2. The specimen comprised ileum tissue, sampled 16 days after intestinal transplant. This CDR3 is CASSIGLAGEQYF. The CDR3 DNA reads as TGTGCCAGTAGTATAGGTCTAGCGGGCGAGCAGTACTTC.